A single sample is the source of the 3 T cell receptor beta chains below, sequenced in a study of early T cells in non-severe SARS-CoV-2 infection (dated by TCRdb to about 2021). Library generation was performed with 5' RACE. Sequencing was carried out with a NextSeq 500. TCRdb trimmed the raw reads at Q25, called clones with MiXCR and kept productive beta chains. Every entry covers one CDR3 protein and lists the most common genes and DNA from its rows. Within this sample are about 60,000 distinct CDR3 sequences, with 20% to 25% of them counted one time only. The ten largest clonotypes hold 15% to 20% of the sample. The sequenced sample was whole blood, obtained at baseline. These TCRs come from an adult who was a healthcare worker with PCR-confirmed SARS-CoV-2 infection or an uninfected control (not recorded which).

This clonotype has more than one count but fewer than ten. The rearrangement links TRBV12-3 or TRBV12-4 to TRBJ1-1; possibly TRBD1 for D (5 bases). Trimming took off 8 bases at V and 5 bases at J, with 24 bases between the two ends. CDR3 length: 16 amino acids. The CDR3 sequence: CASSSGQDGGGTEAFF. CDR3 sequence (DNA): TGTGCCAGCTCCTCTGGACAAGACGGGGGAGGGACTGAAGCTTTCTTT.

This chain uses TRBV20-1 with TRBJ1-6; a possible D gene is TRBD1 (5 bases). Germline CDR1 reads DFQATT; CDR2 reads SNEGSKA (reference sequence). Trimming pared 1 base from V and 9 bases from J, leaving 13 bases between. There are 14 residues in the CDR3. CDR3 nucleotide sequence: TGCAGTGCTAGAGGGACCAGGGAGGCTTCACCCCTCCACTTT. Protein sequence: CSARGTREASPLHF.

This clonotype was seen a few times. V gene TRBV4-1 combines with J gene TRBJ2-7; D is unresolved. V gave up 0 bases and J gave up 3 bases, with 3 bases separating them. Germline assignment: CDR1 MGHRA and CDR2 YSYEKL. The CDR3 consists of 12 residues. CDR3 residues: CASSQENYEQYF. CDR3 sequence (DNA): TGCGCCAGCAGCCAAGAGAACTACGAGCAGTACTTC.